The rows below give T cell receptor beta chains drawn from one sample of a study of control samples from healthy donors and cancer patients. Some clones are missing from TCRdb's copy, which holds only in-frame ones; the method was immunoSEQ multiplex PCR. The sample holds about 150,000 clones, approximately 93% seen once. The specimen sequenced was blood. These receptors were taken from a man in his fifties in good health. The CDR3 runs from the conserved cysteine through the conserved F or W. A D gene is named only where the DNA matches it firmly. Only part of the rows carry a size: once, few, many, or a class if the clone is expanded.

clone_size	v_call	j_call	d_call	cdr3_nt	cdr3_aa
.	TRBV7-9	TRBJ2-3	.	TGTGCCAGCAGCCGTAGCACAGATACGCAGTATTTT	CASSRSTDTQYF
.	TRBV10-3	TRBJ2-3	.	TGTGCCATCAGTGAGACAGGAACGGATACGCAGTATTTT	CAISETGTDTQYF
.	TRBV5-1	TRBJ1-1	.	TGCGCCAGCAGCCACACTCCAGTGGGGGGGGGTTGGACTGAAGCTTTCTTT	CASSHTPVGGGWTEAFF
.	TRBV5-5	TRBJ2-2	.	TGTGCCAGCAGCTTGGGGTTGAGGGGCGGGCCCGGGGAGCTGTTTTTT	CASSLGLRGGPGELFF
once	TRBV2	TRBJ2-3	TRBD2	TGTGCCAGCAGTGACGGGGCGGGAGGGCCGAATACGCAGTATTTT	CASSDGAGGPNTQYF
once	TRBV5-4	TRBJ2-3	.	TGTGCCAGCAGCCTGCCGGGGACGGGAGGATCCCCCACAGGGAATACGCAGTATTTT	CASSLPGTGGSPTGNTQYF
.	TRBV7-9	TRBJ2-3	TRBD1	TGTGCCAGCAGCCGACAGGGCTACACAGATACGCAGTATTTT	CASSRQGYTDTQYF
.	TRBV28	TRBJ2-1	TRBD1	TGTGCCAGCAGTCTCCTCGGGACAGGGTCGGTTAGTGAGCAGTTCTTC	CASSLLGTGSVSEQFF
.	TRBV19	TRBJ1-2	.	TGTGCCAGTAGTATAGGACCAGGCTATGGCTACACCTTC	CASSIGPGYGYTF
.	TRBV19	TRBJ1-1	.	TGTGCCAGTAGTATCGGCGGTTACACTGAAGCTTTCTTT	CASSIGGYTEAFF
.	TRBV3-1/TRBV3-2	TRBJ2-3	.	TGTGCCAGCAGCCAAGTCTCGGGGCGGGATACGCAGTATTTT	CASSQVSGRDTQYF
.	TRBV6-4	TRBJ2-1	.	TGTGCCAGCAGTGACGGTCCTGCGGAGTATTTTTCGTTCTTC	CASSDGPAEYFSFF
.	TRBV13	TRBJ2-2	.	TGTGCCAGCAGCTTATCTGGGGTTGCCGGGGAGCTGTTTTTT	CASSLSGVAGELFF
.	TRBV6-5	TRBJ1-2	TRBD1	TGTGCCAGCAGTTACTCCTGGGACAGACGGAACTATGGCTACACCTTC	CASSYSWDRRNYGYTF
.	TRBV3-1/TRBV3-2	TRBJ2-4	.	TGTGCCAGCAGCCAAGGAGGTGCGAAACTAAACATTCAGTACTTC	CASSQGGAKLNIQYF
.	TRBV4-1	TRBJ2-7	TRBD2	TGCGCCAGCAGCCAAGAACAGGGACTAGCGGGATACTCCTACGAGCAGTACTTC	CASSQEQGLAGYSYEQYF
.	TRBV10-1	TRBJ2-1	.	TGCGCCAGCAGTGAGCTGGCGAAAATGCAGTTCTTC	CASSELAKMQFF
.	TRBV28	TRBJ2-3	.	TGTGCCAGCAGTTGGGCGGGAAGGGCAGATACGCAGTATTTT	CASSWAGRADTQYF
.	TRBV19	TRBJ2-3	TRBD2	TGTGCCAGTAGTAGCCGACTAGCGGGAGGGCGTGACACAGATACGCAGTATTTT	CASSSRLAGGRDTDTQYF
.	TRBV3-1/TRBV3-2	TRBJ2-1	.	TGTGCCAGCAGCCCAGTCCCCCCTAACAATGAGCAGTTCTTC	CASSPVPPNNEQFF
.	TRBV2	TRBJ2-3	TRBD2	TGTGCCAGCAGTGTAGCGGGAATGCGGACAGATACGCAGTATTTT	CASSVAGMRTDTQYF
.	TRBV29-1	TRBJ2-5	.	TGCAGCGTTGTGGGGTACCAAGAGACCCAGTACTTC	CSVVGYQETQYF
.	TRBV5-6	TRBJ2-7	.	TGTGCCAGCAGCTTGGCCCTCTCCTACGAGCAGTACTTC	CASSLALSYEQYF
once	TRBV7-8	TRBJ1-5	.	TGTGCCAGCAGCTTAGTGGGAGGCAATCAGCCCCAGCATTTT	CASSLVGGNQPQHF
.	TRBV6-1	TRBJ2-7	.	TGTGCCAGCAGTGAGTCGGGCTCCTACGAGCAGTACTTC	CASSESGSYEQYF
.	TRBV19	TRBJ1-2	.	TGTGCCAGTAGTTTCCGGTCCGCGTATGGCTACACCTTC	CASSFRSAYGYTF
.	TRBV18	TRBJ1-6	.	TGTGCCAGCTCACCATCCAGCGACTATAATTCACCCCTCCACTTT	CASSPSSDYNSPLHF
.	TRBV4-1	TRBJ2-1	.	TGCGCCAGCAGCCAAGACGAGGACTCGGGCGGTGAGCAGTTCTTC	CASSQDEDSGGEQFF
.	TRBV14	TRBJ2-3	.	TGTGCCAGCAGCCAAGAATACAGCACAGATACGCAGTATTTT	CASSQEYSTDTQYF
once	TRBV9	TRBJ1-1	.	TGTGCCAGCAGCGCGGCGCCGAACACTGAAGCTTTCTTT	CASSAAPNTEAFF
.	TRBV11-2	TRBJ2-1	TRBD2	TGTGCCAGCAGCTACTTAGCGGGAATCTACAATGAGCAGTTCTTC	CASSYLAGIYNEQFF
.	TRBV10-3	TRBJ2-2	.	TGTGCCGCGCAGCCACCGAACACCGGGGAGCTGTTTTTT	CAAQPPNTGELFF
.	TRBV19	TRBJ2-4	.	TGTGCCAGTAGTTTCGACGGGACGCTAGCCAAAAACATTCAGTACTTC	CASSFDGTLAKNIQYF
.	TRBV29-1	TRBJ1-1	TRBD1	TGCAGCGCTCGACAGGGGAACACTGAAGCTTTCTTT	CSARQGNTEAFF
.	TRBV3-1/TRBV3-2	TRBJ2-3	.	TGTGCCAGCAGCCAGATGGCTAACGCTGCAGATACGCAGTATTTT	CASSQMANAADTQYF
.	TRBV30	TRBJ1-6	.	TGTGCCTGGAGCCTTTCAGGGAATTCACCCCTCCACTTT	CAWSLSGNSPLHF
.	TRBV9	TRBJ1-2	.	TGTGCCAGCAGCGTACAAAGGGCGGGTGGCTACACCTTC	CASSVQRAGGYTF
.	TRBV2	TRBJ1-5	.	TGTGCCAGCAGTGACAGGGCTGGCAATCAGCCCCAGCATTTT	CASSDRAGNQPQHF
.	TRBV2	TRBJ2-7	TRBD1	TGTGCCAGCAGCTGGACAGGGCAGGAGCAGTACTTC	CASSWTGQEQYF
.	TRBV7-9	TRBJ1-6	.	TGTGCCAGCAGCTTCATGGGGCGCCAGGATTCACCCCTCCACTTT	CASSFMGRQDSPLHF